The clone carrying this T cell receptor (beta chain) was counted a single time. This sample was included in a study of beta chain features in type 1 diabetes. Since all of the isolated RNA was reverse transcribed, expressed TCRB transcripts were what got sequenced. Clones were read by immunoSEQ multiplex PCR, and TCRdb kept only the in-frame ones, dropping some. Among approximately 300,000 clones listed, approximately 10% were seen once. V was cut by 4 bases and J by 1 base, with 10 bases left in between. Germline CDR1 MDHEN, CDR2 SYDVKM. The length of the CDR3 is 14 residues. The V call is TRBV28, the J call TRBJ2-5, with D unclear. The clonotype was recovered from a woman under 40 in good health. The sequencing input was naive CD4+ T cells from blood. The CDR3 loop is CASSSSGTQETQYF. Written as DNA, the CDR3 is TGTGCCAGCAGTTCCTCAGGTACCCAAGAGACCCAGTACTTC.